A selection of T cell receptor beta chains follows, all from one sample in a study of vaccination and CD4 T cells after COVID-19. What these receptors recognize is not known. One entry per CDR3 protein results from TCRdb running MiXCR on the PCR reads. The profile covers just under 9,000 distinct CDR3 sequences, with about 21% appearing a single time and about 22% taken by the ten largest. Specimen: cultured CD4+ T cells from blood. The receptors originated from a human donor with COVID-19. CDR3s include the opening cysteine and the closing phenylalanine or tryptophan. D genes are given only for firm matches. Clone size, where shown, is once, few, many, or a class for clones that have expanded.

v_gene	j_gene	d_gene	abundance	CDR3nt	CDR3aa
TRBV6-1	TRBJ2-3	.	.	TGTGCCAGCAGGGATGGCGTCAACACAGATACGCAGTATTTT	CASRDGVNTDTQYF
TRBV7-2	TRBJ1-3	.	medium-sized	TGTGCCAGCAGACTGTTGGGCTCCGGAAACACCATATATTTT	CASRLLGSGNTIYF
TRBV18	TRBJ2-7	TRBD1	.	TGTGCCAGCTCACCTGAACAGGGGAAGGGCGAGCAGTACTTC	CASSPEQGKGEQYF
TRBV5-5	TRBJ1-5	.	few	TGTGCCAGCAGCTTGGTGTCAGGGAATCAGCCCCAGCATTTT	CASSLVSGNQPQHF
TRBV11-2	TRBJ2-1	.	few	TGTGCCAGCAGCAAGCTGTCCTACAATGAGCAGTTCTTC	CASSKLSYNEQFF
TRBV30	TRBJ2-5	TRBD1	.	TGTGCCTGGAGTGTACAGGGGGCCGGGGAGACCCAGTACTTC	CAWSVQGAGETQYF
TRBV10-3	TRBJ2-5	.	few	TGTGCCATCCGGGACGCCTCCGGGGAGACCCAGTACTTC	CAIRDASGETQYF
TRBV19	TRBJ2-5	.	few	TGTGCCAGTAGGTCCAGGGGGGCGGTGACAACCCAAGAGACCCAGTACTTC	CASRSRGAVTTQETQYF
TRBV20-1	TRBJ2-7	TRBD2	.	TGCAGTGCTAGAGAAGGGACTAGCGGGGGAACCTACGAGCAGTACTTC	CSAREGTSGGTYEQYF
TRBV20-1	TRBJ1-5	TRBD1	few	TGCAGTGCTTCTTATTTCGACAGGGTCTACGGTCAGCCCCAGCATTTT	CSASYFDRVYGQPQHF
TRBV7-2	TRBJ1-5	.	medium-sized	TGTGCCAGCAGCCTAGGAAGGGGGGTTACTCAGCCCCAGCATTTT	CASSLGRGVTQPQHF
TRBV6-1	TRBJ2-4	TRBD1	few	TGTGCCAGCAGGACAGGGGGCATCAAAAACATTCAGTACTTC	CASRTGGIKNIQYF
TRBV7-2	TRBJ2-7	TRBD1	.	TGTGCCAGCAGCCCTCAAATGGGACAGGCCCGCGAGCAGTACTTC	CASSPQMGQAREQYF
TRBV20-1	TRBJ1-1	.	.	TGCAGTGTCAGCCCAACTGAAGCTTTCTTT	CSVSPTEAFF
TRBV7-2	TRBJ2-7	TRBD2	few	TGTGCCAGCAGCTCCGGACTAGCGGGGGGCGTCTACGAGCAGTACTTC	CASSSGLAGGVYEQYF
TRBV4-2	TRBJ2-5	TRBD2	.	TGTGCCAGCAGCCAAGGAGTCGGTAGCGGGGCGGAGACCCAGTACTTC	CASSQGVGSGAETQYF
TRBV5-1	TRBJ2-1	TRBD2	.	TGCGCCAGCAGCAGGGGACTAGCGGGGGTCGATGAGCAGTTCTTC	CASSRGLAGVDEQFF
TRBV5-1	TRBJ2-5	.	.	TGCGCCAGCAGCTTGAGGGACAAGCAAGAGACCCAGTACTTC	CASSLRDKQETQYF
TRBV6-2/TRBV6-3	TRBJ2-7	TRBD2	.	TGTGCCAGCAGACAAGGCGGGGGGGCCGCCGAGCAGTACTTC	CASRQGGGAAEQYF